The clone carrying this T cell receptor (beta chain) was found once. Its antigen remains unidentified. This specimen belongs to a study of shared clonotypes between healthy human individuals. Turning to the study itself: The plates for each donor numbered three CD4 naive, three CD4 memory, two CD8 naive and one CD8 memory. Whole-study results and caveats: A small donor pool kept down the genetic and exposure-history diversity that was represented. Larger estimated richness was generally recorded for naive subsets relative to memory subsets.

Germline CDR1 reads MNHNS; CDR2 reads SASEGT. Trimming took 6 bases from V and 7 from J, leaving 15 bases between them. CDR3 length: 14 residues. Profiling relied on immunoSEQ multiplex PCR, and the TCRdb table lists in-frame clones only, not all of them. The top ten clones hold 0.1% to 0.15% of a sample with millions of clones, 95% of them seen once. This chain uses TRBV6-1 with TRBJ1-4; weak D call: TRBD1 (5 bases). The source material was naive CD4+ T cells sorted from blood. Regarding subset: CD45RA+ positively selected. The TCR sequence derives from a man aged 18 to 35 in good health. The CDR3 spells CASRNQGGREKLFF. In DNA, the CDR3 is TGTGCCAGCAGGAATCAGGGAGGACGTGAAAAACTGTTTTTT.